This is a list of T cell receptor beta chains from one sample in a study of shared clonotypes between healthy human individuals. The data were produced by immunoSEQ multiplex PCR, yet TCRdb's version contains in-frame clones alone and is incomplete. Among around 2,000,000 clones listed, roughly 94% were seen once. The sample taken for sequencing was naive CD4+ T cells sorted from blood. The receptor set was obtained from a man aged 18 to 30 in good health. CDR3s leave out the opening cysteine and the closing phenylalanine or tryptophan. Each record gives: J gene, clone size, V gene, CDR3 protein. The size of a clone is reported for some rows only, either as once, few or many, or as a class for expanded clones.

TRBJ1-1,.,TRBV29-1,SVSPRMNTEAF
TRBJ2-3,.,TRBV25-1,ASSNFGGGTDTQY
TRBJ1-1,once,TRBV5-1,ASSLVGAGRRTEAF
TRBJ2-3,.,TRBV7-2,ASSLARTSGMGGADTQY
TRBJ2-7,.,TRBV6-5,ASSYGRWVEQY
TRBJ1-6,.,TRBV5-5,ASSLGLSNSPLH
TRBJ1-1,.,TRBV15,ATNPRVNTEAF
TRBJ2-7,once,TRBV5-1,ASSLVPGNYEQY
TRBJ2-5,.,TRBV4-1,ASSEQETQY
TRBJ1-3,.,TRBV27,ASSLQAAGGSGNTIY
TRBJ2-1,.,TRBV10-1,ASSESSWWGGEQF
TRBJ2-1,.,TRBV19,ASSPLDGFNEQF
TRBJ2-7,.,TRBV5-4,ASSSALTSGGTYEQY
TRBJ1-2,once,TRBV5-1,ASSLLDNYGYT
TRBJ2-7,once,TRBV19,ASSAPSPRYEQY
TRBJ2-3,.,TRBV29-1,SVRQGTDTQY
TRBJ1-6,few,TRBV18,ASSPSTGGKDSPLH
TRBJ1-1,.,TRBV4-2,ASSQDDRDTEAF
TRBJ2-7,.,TRBV2,ASTPEEGAIYEQY
TRBJ1-2,.,TRBV7-9,ASSSGQGRFGYT
TRBJ2-1,.,TRBV2,ASSDPSGRFYEQF
TRBJ2-3,.,TRBV29-1,SVEKGIGDTQY
TRBJ1-6,.,TRBV19,ASSIPGTENSPLH
TRBJ2-7,.,TRBV18,ASSPGTGSYEQY
TRBJ2-7,.,TRBV7-2,ASSRGSGSSYEQY
TRBJ2-1,.,TRBV7-8,ASSFGTGSSYNEQF
TRBJ1-2,.,TRBV7-9,ASSHGPGYNYGYT
TRBJ1-2,once,TRBV19,ASIEQGSGYT
TRBJ2-2,once,TRBV5-1,ASSVPRPATGELF
TRBJ1-2,.,TRBV9,ASSPGTVYGYT
TRBJ1-2,.,TRBV7-2,ASSLSGGSNYGYT
TRBJ1-3,.,TRBV5-4,ASSLGSGGASGNTIY
TRBJ2-3,.,TRBV27,ASSLVQGGTDTQY
TRBJ2-3,.,TRBV10-1,ASSESRLGYTDTQY
TRBJ1-6,.,TRBV6-1,ASSENRAPNSPLH
TRBJ2-1,.,TRBV6-5,ASSPRGPNYNEQF
TRBJ2-7,.,TRBV7-2,ASSVRRVSYEQY
TRBJ2-7,.,TRBV4-3,ASSQDQLAPFYEQY
TRBJ1-6,.,TRBV5-6,ASSYEGNSPLH
TRBJ2-2,.,TRBV6-1,ASYQGNTGELF
TRBJ1-1,.,TRBV7-2,ASSFTGGANTEAF
TRBJ1-4,once,TRBV10-2,ASSRDTATNEKLF
TRBJ1-2,.,TRBV30,AWFRASEAYGYT
TRBJ1-6,.,TRBV10-1,ASSARGISPLH
TRBJ1-2,.,TRBV10-3,AMGQGSRNGYT
TRBJ1-5,once,TRBV7-7,AGSRQGGNQPQH
TRBJ1-4,.,TRBV10-3,AISDGNEKLF
TRBJ2-1,once,TRBV30,AWSGTYNEQF
TRBJ2-4,.,TRBV6-1,ASSAETGQQKSAKNIQY
TRBJ1-5,.,TRBV30,AWSVVETGTSTQH
TRBJ2-5,.,TRBV2,ASRTGLGETQY